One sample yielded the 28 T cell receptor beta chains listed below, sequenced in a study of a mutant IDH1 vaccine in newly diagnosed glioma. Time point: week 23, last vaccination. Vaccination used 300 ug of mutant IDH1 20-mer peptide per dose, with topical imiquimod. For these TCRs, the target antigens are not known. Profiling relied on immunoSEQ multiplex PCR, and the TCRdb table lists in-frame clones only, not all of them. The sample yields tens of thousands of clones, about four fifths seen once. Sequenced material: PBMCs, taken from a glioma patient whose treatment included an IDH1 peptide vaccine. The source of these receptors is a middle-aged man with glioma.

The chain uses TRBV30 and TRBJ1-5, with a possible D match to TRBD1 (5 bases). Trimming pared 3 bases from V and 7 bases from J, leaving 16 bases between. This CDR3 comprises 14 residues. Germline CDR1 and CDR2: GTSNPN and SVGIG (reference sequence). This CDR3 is CAWRSAGVGQPQHF. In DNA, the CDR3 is TGTGCCTGGAGATCCGCGGGGGTAGGGCAGCCCCAGCATTTT.

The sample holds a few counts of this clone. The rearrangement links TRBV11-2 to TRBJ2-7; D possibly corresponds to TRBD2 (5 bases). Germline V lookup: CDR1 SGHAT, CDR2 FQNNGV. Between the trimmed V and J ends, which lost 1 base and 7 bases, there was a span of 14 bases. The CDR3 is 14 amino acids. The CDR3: CASSLGDYPWEQYF. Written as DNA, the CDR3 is TGTGCCAGCAGCTTAGGAGACTATCCATGGGAGCAGTACTTC.

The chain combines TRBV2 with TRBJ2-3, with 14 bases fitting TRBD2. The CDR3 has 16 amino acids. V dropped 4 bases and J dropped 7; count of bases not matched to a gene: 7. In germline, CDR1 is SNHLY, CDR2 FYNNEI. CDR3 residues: CASSATSGGAGYTQYF. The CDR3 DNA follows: TGTGCCAGCAGTGCGACTAGCGGGGGGGCGGGGTATACGCAGTATTTT.

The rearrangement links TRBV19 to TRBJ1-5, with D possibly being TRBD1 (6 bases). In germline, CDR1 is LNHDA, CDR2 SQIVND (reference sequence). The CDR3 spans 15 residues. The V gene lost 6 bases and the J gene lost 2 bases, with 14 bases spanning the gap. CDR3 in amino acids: CASRARGSGNQPQHF. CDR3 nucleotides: TGTGCCAGTAGAGCCAGGGGCTCGGGCAATCAGCCCCAGCATTTT.

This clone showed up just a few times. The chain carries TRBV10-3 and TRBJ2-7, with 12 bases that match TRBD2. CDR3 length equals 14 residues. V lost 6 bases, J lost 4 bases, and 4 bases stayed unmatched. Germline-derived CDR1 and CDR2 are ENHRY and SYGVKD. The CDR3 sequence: CAISLAGGQYEQYF. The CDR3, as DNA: TGTGCCATCAGCCTAGCGGGGGGGCAATACGAGCAGTACTTC.

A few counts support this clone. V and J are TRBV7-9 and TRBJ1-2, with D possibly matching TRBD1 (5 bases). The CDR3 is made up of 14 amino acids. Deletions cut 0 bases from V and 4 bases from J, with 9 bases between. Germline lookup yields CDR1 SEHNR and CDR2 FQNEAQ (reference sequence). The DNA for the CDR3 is TGTGCCAGCAGCTTAGCAGGGGTCGGCTATGGCTACACCTTC. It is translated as CASSLAGVGYGYTF. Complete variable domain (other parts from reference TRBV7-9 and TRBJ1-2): DTGVSQNPRHKITKRGQNVTFRCDPISEHNRLYWYRQTLGQGPEFLTYFQNEAQLEKSRLLSDRFSAERPKGSFSTLEIQRTEQGDSAMYLCASSLAGVGYGYTFGSGTRLTVV.

The CDR3 nucleotides are TGTGCCAGCAGAGAGGACAGGGTGTCGACCCTCCACTTT. Its protein is CASREDRVSTLHF. The J gene is TRBJ1-6, the V gene TRBV6-6; 8 bases are shared with TRBD1. The CDR3 has 13 amino acids. V shed 6 bases and J 14 bases; nucleotides not matched to a gene: 9. Germline values: CDR1 MNHNY, CDR2 SVGAGI (reference sequence).

In nucleotides, the CDR3 is TGTGCCAGCAGCTTAGTGGTCAGGGCTGGGGGTGAAGCTTTCTTT. This codes for CASSLVVRAGGEAFF. This chain links TRBV7-8 with TRBJ1-1; the D gene is possibly TRBD1 (5 bases). The CDR3 is made up of 15 amino acids. Germline V gene lookup returns CDR1 SGHVS and CDR2 FQNEAQ. V gave up 1 base and J gave up 7 bases, with 16 bases separating them. Supplemented by reference TRBV7-8 and TRBJ1-1, the full variable domain reads GAGVSQSPRYKVAKRGQDVALRCDPISGHVSLFWYQQALGQGPEFLTYFQNEAQLDKSGLPSDRFFAERPEGSVSTLKIQRTQQEDSAVYLCASSLVVRAGGEAFFGQGTRLTVV.

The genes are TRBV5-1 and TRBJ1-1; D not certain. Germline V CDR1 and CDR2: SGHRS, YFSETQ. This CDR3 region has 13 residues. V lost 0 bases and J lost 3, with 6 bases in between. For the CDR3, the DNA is TGCGCCAGCAGCTTGGCCGTGTACACTGAAGCTTTCTTT. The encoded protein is CASSLAVYTEAFF.

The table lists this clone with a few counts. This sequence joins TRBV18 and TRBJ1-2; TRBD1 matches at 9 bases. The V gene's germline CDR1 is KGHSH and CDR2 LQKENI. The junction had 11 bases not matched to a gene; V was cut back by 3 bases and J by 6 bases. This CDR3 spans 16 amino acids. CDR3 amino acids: CASSPRAGQGDDGYTF. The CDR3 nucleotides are TGTGCCAGCTCACCTCGCGCGGGACAGGGAGACGATGGCTACACCTTC.

The CDR3 DNA is TGTGCCTGGAGGGCAAGGGACTGGGGCAATGGCTACACCTTC. This gives the protein CAWRARDWGNGYTF. This chain uses TRBV30 with TRBJ1-2; D may be TRBD1 (5 bases). Trimming took off 3 bases at V and 6 bases at J, with 17 bases between the two ends. Per the germline V gene, CDR1 is GTSNPN and CDR2 is SVGIG (reference sequence). The CDR3 covers 14 residues.

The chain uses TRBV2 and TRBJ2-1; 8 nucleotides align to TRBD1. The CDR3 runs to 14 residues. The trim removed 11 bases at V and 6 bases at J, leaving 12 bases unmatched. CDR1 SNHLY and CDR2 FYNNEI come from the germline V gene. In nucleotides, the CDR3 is TGTGCCGGCCGACCGGGACAGGTACCCAATGAGCAGTTCTTC. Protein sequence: CAGRPGQVPNEQFF.

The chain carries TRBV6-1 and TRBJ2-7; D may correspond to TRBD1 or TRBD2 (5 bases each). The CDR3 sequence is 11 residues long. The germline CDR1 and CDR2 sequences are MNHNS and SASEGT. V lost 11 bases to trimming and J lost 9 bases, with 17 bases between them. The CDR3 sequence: CASGEGIVQYF. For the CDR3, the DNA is TGTGCCTCCGGAGAGGGGATCGTGCAGTACTTC.

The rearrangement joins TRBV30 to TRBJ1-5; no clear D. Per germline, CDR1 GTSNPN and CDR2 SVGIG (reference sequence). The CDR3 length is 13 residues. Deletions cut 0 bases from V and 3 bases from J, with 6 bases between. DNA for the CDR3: TGTGCCTGGAGTGTCGGCGTCAATCAGCCCCAGCATTTT. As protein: CAWSVGVNQPQHF.

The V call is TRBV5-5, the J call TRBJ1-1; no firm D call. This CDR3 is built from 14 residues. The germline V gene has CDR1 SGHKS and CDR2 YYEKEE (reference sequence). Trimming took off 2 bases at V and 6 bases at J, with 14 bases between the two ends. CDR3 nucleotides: TGTGCCAGCAGCTTTTCTTCCGAAGGCGCTGAAGCTTTCTTT. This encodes CASSFSSEGAEAFF. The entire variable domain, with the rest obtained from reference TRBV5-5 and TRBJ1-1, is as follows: DAGVTQSPTHLIKTRGQQVTLRCSPISGHKSVSWYQQVLGQGPQFIFQYYEKEERGRGNFPDRFSARQFPNYSSELNVNALLLGDSALYLCASSFSSEGAEAFFGQGTRLTVV.

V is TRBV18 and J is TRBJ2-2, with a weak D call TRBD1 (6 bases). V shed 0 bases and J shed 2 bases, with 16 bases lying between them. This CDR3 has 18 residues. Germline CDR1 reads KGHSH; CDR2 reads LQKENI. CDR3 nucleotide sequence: TGTGCCAGCTCACCACCGGCAAGGACAGAGATAAACACCGGGGAGCTGTTTTTT. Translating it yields CASSPPARTEINTGELFF.

The chain's CDR3 is CASSWGTTNTEAFF. The CDR3 DNA follows: TGTGCCAGCAGCTGGGGGACAACTAACACTGAAGCTTTCTTT. This rearrangement joins TRBV7-6 to TRBJ1-1; perhaps TRBD1 as D (6 bases). Germline V gives CDR1 SGHVS, CDR2 FNYEAQ. The V end lost 4 bases, the J end lost 2 bases, and 11 bases lay between the germline ends. This CDR3 has 14 residues.

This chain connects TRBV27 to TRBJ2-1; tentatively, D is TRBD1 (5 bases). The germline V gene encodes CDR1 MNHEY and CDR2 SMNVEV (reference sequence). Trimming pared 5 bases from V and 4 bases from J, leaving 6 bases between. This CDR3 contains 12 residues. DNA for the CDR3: TGTGCCAGCAGTACAGGATACAATGAGCAGTTCTTC. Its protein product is CASSTGYNEQFF.

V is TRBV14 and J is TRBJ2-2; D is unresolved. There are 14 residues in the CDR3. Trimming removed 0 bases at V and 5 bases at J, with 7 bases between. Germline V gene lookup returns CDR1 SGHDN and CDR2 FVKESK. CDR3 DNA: TGTGCCAGCAGCCAAGATGTCCCGACCGGGGAGCTGTTTTTT. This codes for CASSQDVPTGELFF.

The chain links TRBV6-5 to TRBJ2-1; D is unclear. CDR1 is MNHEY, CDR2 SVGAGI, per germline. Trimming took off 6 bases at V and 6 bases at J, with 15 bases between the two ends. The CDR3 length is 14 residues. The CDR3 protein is CASSPQAVSNEQFF. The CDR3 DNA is TGTGCCAGCAGCCCCCAGGCAGTTAGCAATGAGCAGTTCTTC.

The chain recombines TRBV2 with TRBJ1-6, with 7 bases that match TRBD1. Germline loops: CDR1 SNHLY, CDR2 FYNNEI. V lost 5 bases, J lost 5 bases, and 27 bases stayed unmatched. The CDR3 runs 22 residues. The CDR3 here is CASSPSLFSTGHPGGDNSPLHF. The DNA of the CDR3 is TGTGCCAGCAGTCCATCCCTTTTCTCGACAGGCCACCCAGGGGGGGATAATTCACCCCTCCACTTT.

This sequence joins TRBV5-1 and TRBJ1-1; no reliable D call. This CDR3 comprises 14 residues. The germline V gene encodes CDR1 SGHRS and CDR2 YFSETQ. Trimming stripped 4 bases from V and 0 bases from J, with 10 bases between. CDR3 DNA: TGCGCCAGCAGCCCGGCCCCAATGAACACTGAAGCTTTCTTT. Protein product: CASSPAPMNTEAFF.

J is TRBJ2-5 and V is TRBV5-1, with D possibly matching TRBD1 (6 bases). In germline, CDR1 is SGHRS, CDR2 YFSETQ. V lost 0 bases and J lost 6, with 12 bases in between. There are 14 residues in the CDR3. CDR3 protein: CASSLVAGDKTQYF. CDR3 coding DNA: TGCGCCAGCAGCTTGGTGGCAGGGGACAAGACCCAGTACTTC.

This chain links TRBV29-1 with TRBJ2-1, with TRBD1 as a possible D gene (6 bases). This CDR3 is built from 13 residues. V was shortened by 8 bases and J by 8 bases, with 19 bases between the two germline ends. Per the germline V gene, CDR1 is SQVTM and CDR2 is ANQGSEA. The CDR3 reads CSFRGRGKDEQFF. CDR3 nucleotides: TGCAGCTTCCGGGGTAGGGGGAAGGATGAGCAGTTCTTC.

The CDR3 sequence: CASTTGHRNTEAFF. CDR3 coding DNA: TGTGCCAGCACCACGGGACATCGAAACACTGAAGCTTTCTTT. The chain joins TRBV6-1 to TRBJ1-1; D is possibly TRBD1 (6 bases). This CDR3 has 14 residues. V gave up 7 bases and J gave up 2 bases, with 14 bases separating them. Germline V gives CDR1 MNHNS, CDR2 SASEGT.

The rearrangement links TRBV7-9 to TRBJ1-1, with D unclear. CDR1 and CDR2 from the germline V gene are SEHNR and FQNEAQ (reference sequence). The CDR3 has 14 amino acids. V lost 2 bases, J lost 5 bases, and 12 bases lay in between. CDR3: CASSLSTRQTEAFF. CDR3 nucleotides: TGTGCCAGCAGCTTATCCACACGGCAGACTGAAGCTTTCTTT.

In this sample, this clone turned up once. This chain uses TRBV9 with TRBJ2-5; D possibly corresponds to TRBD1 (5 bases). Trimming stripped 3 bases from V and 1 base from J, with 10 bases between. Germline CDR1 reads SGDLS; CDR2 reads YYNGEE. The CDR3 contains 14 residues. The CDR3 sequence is CASSAPDTQETQYF. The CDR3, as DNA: TGTGCCAGCAGCGCACCGGACACCCAAGAGACCCAGTACTTC.

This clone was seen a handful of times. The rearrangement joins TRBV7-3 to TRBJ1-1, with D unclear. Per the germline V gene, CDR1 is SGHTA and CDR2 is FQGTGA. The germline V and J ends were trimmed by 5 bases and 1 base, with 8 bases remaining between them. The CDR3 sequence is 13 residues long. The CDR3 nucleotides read TGTGCCAGCAGCCCGACGGGGAACACTGAAGCTTTCTTT. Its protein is CASSPTGNTEAFF.